This T cell receptor beta chain was sequenced for a study of OX40 agonist ivuxolimab in advanced cancers. Study details: Partial responses were achieved by three patients, of whom one had hepatocellular carcinoma and two had cutaneous melanoma.

The protocol was immunoSEQ multiplex PCR, while the TCRdb copy is restricted to in-frame clones and leaves out a portion. The repertoire holds 24,000 or so clones, roughly 85% seen once, with roughly 15% in the top ten. The germline V gene has CDR1 SGHKS and CDR2 YYEKEE (reference sequence). V shed 4 bases, J shed 1 base, and the junction held 7 bases outside the gene matches. The CDR3 has 16 residues. This receptor was identified in an adult with an advanced solid tumor such as melanoma, head and neck, liver or kidney cancer. Sequences were derived from CD4+ or CD8+ T cells sorted from blood, sampled in a trial of the OX40 agonist ivuxolimab. V and J are TRBV5-5 and TRBJ2-7, with 11 bases matching TRBD1. Written as DNA, the CDR3 is TGTGCCAGCAGCCCCAAAGGGACAGGGGGATCCTACGAGCAGTACTTC. Residues: CASSPKGTGGSYEQYF.